The 27 T cell receptor beta chains reported below all come from one sample, sequenced in a study of cytomegalovirus exposure and HLA in healthy donors. The primer mix had 60 Vbeta and 13 Jbeta primers. TCRdb's copy holds only in-frame clones and misses some; the assay was immunoSEQ multiplex PCR. Of about 130,000 clones detected, 74% appear once; the ten largest clones hold approximately 6.4%. Sequenced input: PBMCs. Every receptor here comes from a woman in her 50s in good health and CMV-seropositive.

The chain has TRBV6-1 and TRBJ1-5, with 7 bases that match TRBD1. Germline CDR1 and CDR2: MNHNS and SASEGT. With V trimmed by 8 bases and J by 5 bases, 3 bases remained unmatched. This CDR3 comprises 12 residues. In DNA, the CDR3 is TGTGCCAGCCCCGGACAGGATCAGCCCCAGCATTTT. This gives the protein CASPGQDQPQHF.

This clone was detected once. This rearrangement joins TRBV28 to TRBJ1-2, with D unresolved. This CDR3 region has 13 residues. Germline CDR1 reads MDHEN; CDR2 reads SYDVKM. The V gene lost 8 bases and the J gene lost 0 bases, with 10 bases spanning the gap. The CDR3 loop reads CASGLPTNYGYTF. The DNA of the CDR3 is TGTGCCAGCGGCCTCCCCACTAACTATGGCTACACCTTC.

This chain uses TRBV5-1 with TRBJ1-4; D is perhaps TRBD1 (5 bases). V was cut by 0 bases and J by 8 bases, with 14 bases left in between. Germline V gene lookup returns CDR1 SGHRS and CDR2 YFSETQ. The CDR3 extends over 15 amino acids. The CDR3 bases are TGCGCCAGCAGCTTGGGTATGCGGGGCCGAGAAAAACTGTTTTTT. Its translation: CASSLGMRGREKLFF.

The chain couples TRBV10-1 to TRBJ1-5; 12 bases are a match to TRBD1. Germline CDR1 and CDR2: WNHNN and SYGVQD (reference sequence). The CDR3 has 16 residues. V shed 8 bases and J 0 bases; nucleotides not matched to a gene: 5. In DNA form, the CDR3 reads TGCGCCAGCCGGGACAGGGGGCTTTATAGCAATCAGCCCCAGCATTTT. As protein: CASRDRGLYSNQPQHF.

The chain carries TRBV9 and TRBJ2-3; 9 bases align to TRBD2. The germline V gene encodes CDR1 SGDLS and CDR2 YYNGEE. J gave up 2 bases and V 3 bases, and 16 bases lay outside the gene matches. CDR3 length: 19 amino acids. Written as DNA, the CDR3 is TGTGCCAGCAGCGCGACCTGGCGGGGGGGCCCCTCCTCCACAGATACGCAGTATTTT. It yields the protein CASSATWRGGPSSTDTQYF. The full variable domain, with the rest looked up from reference TRBV9 and TRBJ2-3, is DSGVTQTPKHLITATGQRVTLRCSPRSGDLSVYWYQQSLDQGLQFLIQYYNGEERAKGNILERFSAQQFPDLHSELNLSSLELGDSALYFCASSATWRGGPSSTDTQYFGPGTRLTVL.

The V call is TRBV7-9, the J call TRBJ1-6; D perhaps matches TRBD1 (5 bases). Germline V lookup: CDR1 SEHNR, CDR2 FQNEAQ (reference sequence). The length of the CDR3 is 13 residues. The V end lost 1 base, the J end lost 10 bases, and 8 bases lay between the germline ends. The CDR3 sequence: CASSLEGKSPLHF. CDR3 nucleotide sequence: TGTGCCAGCAGCTTAGAGGGGAAGTCACCCCTCCACTTT. The entire variable domain, with the rest obtained from reference TRBV7-9 and TRBJ1-6, is as follows: DTGVSQNPRHKITKRGQNVTFRCDPISEHNRLYWYRQTLGQGPEFLTYFQNEAQLEKSRLLSDRFSAERPKGSFSTLEIQRTEQGDSAMYLCASSLEGKSPLHFGNGTRLTVT.

The rearrangement joins TRBV5-1 to TRBJ2-5; the match to TRBD2 covers 9 bases. The J call may not be correct, given that the DNA end is closer to TRBJ2-7. This CDR3 has 14 residues. Germline CDR1 reads SGHRS; CDR2 reads YFSETQ. The CDR3 sequence: CASSQGLADYEQYF. CDR3 nucleotide sequence: TGCGCCAGCAGCCAGGGACTAGCTGATTACGAGCAGTACTTC.

The chain has TRBV5-4 and TRBJ1-1; D is perhaps TRBD1 (5 bases). The length of the CDR3 is 14 residues. V lost 4 bases and J 4 bases, leaving 14 bases between the germline ends. Germline lookup yields CDR1 SGHNT and CDR2 YYREEE (reference sequence). The DNA for the CDR3 is TGTGCCAGCAGCCCTCGTGGGGGGAGCACTGAAGCTTTCTTT. It specifies CASSPRGGSTEAFF.

V gene TRBV5-1 combines with J gene TRBJ2-5; TRBD2 aligns across 14 bases. This CDR3 is 16 amino acids long. Germline CDR1 SGHRS, CDR2 YFSETQ. With 4 bases clipped from V and 5 bases from J, the junction kept 7 bases outside the gene matches. The CDR3 DNA reads as TGCGCCAGCAGCAAGGGACTAGCGGGGGCTAGCGAGACCCAGTACTTC. This sequence encodes CASSKGLAGASETQYF.

This clone occurred many times. The rearrangement links TRBV6-4 to TRBJ2-3, with 7 bases fitting TRBD2. Germline CDR1 MRHNA, CDR2 SNTAGT. The CDR3 covers 15 residues. V gave up 0 bases and J gave up 0 bases; unmatched junction bases: 0. The CDR3 sequence: CASSDSGGSTDTQYF. The CDR3 DNA sequence: TGTGCCAGCAGTGACTCGGGGGGGAGCACAGATACGCAGTATTTT.

The chain combines TRBV6-1 with TRBJ2-7; a weak D match, TRBD1 (6 bases). This CDR3 has 13 amino acids. Germline assignment: CDR1 MNHNS and CDR2 SASEGT. Trimming removed 7 bases at V and 2 bases at J, with 12 bases between. The DNA for the CDR3 is TGTGCCAGCAACCCCAGGGGCCCCTACGAGCAGTACTTC. Residues: CASNPRGPYEQYF.

This sequence joins TRBV5-1 and TRBJ2-5, with a tentative D call TRBD1 (5 bases). The CDR3 runs to 14 residues. Germline-derived CDR1 and CDR2 are SGHRS and YFSETQ. The V end lost 4 bases, the J end lost 3 bases, and 13 bases lay between the germline ends. The DNA for the CDR3 is TGCGCCAGCAGCCCTGGCCAGGGAAAAGAGACCCAGTACTTC. Translating it yields CASSPGQGKETQYF.

The V and J genes are TRBV5-1 and TRBJ2-7, with 7 bases identical to TRBD1. The CDR3 length is 12 residues. CDR1 SGHRS and CDR2 YFSETQ come from the germline V gene. Trimming removed 3 bases from V and 6 bases from J; junction bases left unmatched: 3. Here the CDR3 DNA reads TGCGCCAGCAGCTCGGACAGGTCCGAGCAGTACTTC. Protein sequence: CASSSDRSEQYF.

The gene calls are TRBV6-6 and TRBJ1-1, with 7 bases identical to TRBD1. The CDR3 extends over 12 amino acids. The V gene's germline CDR1 is MNHNY and CDR2 SVGAGI (reference sequence). The junction had 5 bases not matched to a gene; V was cut back by 4 bases and J by 9 bases. The CDR3 DNA reads as TGTGCCAGCAGTTCGGACAGGATGAAAGCTTTCTTT. Its translation: CASSSDRMKAFF.

The CDR3 is CASSPSTGIGSPLHF. The CDR3, as DNA: TGTGCCAGCAGTCCGTCAACAGGGATAGGATCACCCCTCCACTTT. This chain joins TRBV6-6 and TRBJ1-6; TRBD1 might be the D (6 bases). V was shortened by 5 bases and J by 10 bases, with 18 bases between the two germline ends. CDR3 length: 15 amino acids. Germline CDR1 MNHNY, CDR2 SVGAGI (reference sequence).

The rearrangement joins TRBV5-4 to TRBJ1-1; 7 positions match TRBD1. The trim removed 4 bases at V and 7 bases at J, leaving 7 bases unmatched. Germline CDR1 is SGHNT and CDR2 is YYREEE (reference sequence). The CDR3 extends over 13 amino acids. The CDR3 is CASSQETGNEAFF. CDR3 nucleotides: TGTGCCAGCAGCCAAGAGACAGGGAATGAAGCTTTCTTT.

In this sample, this clone turned up a few times. The chain uses TRBV15 and TRBJ1-5; tentative D call: TRBD1 (6 bases). The CDR3 is 16 residues long. The V gene's germline CDR1 is LNHNV and CDR2 YYDKDF (reference sequence). V shed 3 bases and J shed 4 bases, with 16 bases lying between them. The CDR3 region has the DNA TGTGCCACCAGCAGCATGGGGGGGGGCGCGAATCAGCCCCAGCATTTT. It specifies CATSSMGGGANQPQHF.

The chain links TRBV2 to TRBJ1-6; D perhaps matches TRBD1 (5 bases). Per germline, CDR1 SNHLY and CDR2 FYNNEI. V lost 6 bases and J 10 bases, leaving 16 bases between the germline ends. This CDR3 region has 14 residues. CDR3 bases: TGTGCCAGCAGGCCGGACCCAGGGTTATCACCCCTCCACTTT. This gives the protein CASRPDPGLSPLHF.

V usage is TRBV7-6 and J usage is TRBJ2-2; weak D call: TRBD2 (5 bases). The CDR3 covers 17 residues. The ends were cut back, 1 base at V and 5 bases at J, with 17 bases in the middle. From germline, CDR1 is SGHVS and CDR2 FNYEAQ. CDR3: CASSLGGRGIVTGELFF. In DNA form, the CDR3 reads TGTGCCAGCAGCTTAGGAGGGCGCGGAATTGTAACCGGGGAGCTGTTTTTT.

The CDR3 here is CATGTGGSSGYTF. In nucleotides, the CDR3 is TGTGCCACCGGGACAGGGGGCTCGAGTGGCTACACCTTC. The genes are TRBV6-5 and TRBJ1-2; TRBD1 agrees at 12 bases. The length of the CDR3 is 13 residues. The germline CDR1 and CDR2 sequences are MNHEY and SVGAGI. The junction had 7 bases not matched to a gene; V was cut back by 10 bases and J by 7 bases.

The chain recombines TRBV29-1 with TRBJ2-7; D may be TRBD1 (5 bases). V was pared by 4 bases and J by 1 base, with 8 bases between. Germline assignment: CDR1 SQVTM and CDR2 ANQGSEA. CDR3 length: 12 residues. DNA of the CDR3: TGCAGCGTTGGTGCAGGGTCCTACGAGCAGTACTTC. Protein sequence: CSVGAGSYEQYF.

This clone was found a few times. The chain is built from TRBV2 and TRBJ2-2; the D gene is possibly TRBD2 (5 bases). The V end was cut by 11 bases, the J end by 0 bases, with 13 bases between. In germline, CDR1 is SNHLY, CDR2 FYNNEI. This CDR3 contains 14 residues. The chain's CDR3 is CASSGGSNTGELFF. The CDR3 DNA reads TGTGCCTCCTCAGGAGGCTCGAACACCGGGGAGCTGTTTTTT.

V usage is TRBV5-4 and J usage is TRBJ2-1; D gene unclear. The CDR3 runs 14 residues. V gave up 7 bases and J gave up 8 bases, with 19 bases separating them. Germline CDR1 is SGHNT and CDR2 is YYREEE (reference sequence). The CDR3 here is CASLLLTGEDEQFF. The DNA for the CDR3 is TGTGCCAGCCTTCTTCTAACCGGAGAGGATGAGCAGTTCTTC.

The J gene is TRBJ2-3, the V gene TRBV7-2; 8 nucleotides line up with TRBD2. The CDR3 sequence is 16 residues long. V lost 0 bases to trimming and J lost 3 bases; unmatched junction nucleotides: 5. Germline-derived CDR1 and CDR2 are SGHTA and FQGNSA. The CDR3 sequence is CASSLAKVAGTDTQYF. The CDR3 bases are TGTGCCAGCAGCTTAGCTAAGGTAGCGGGGACAGATACGCAGTATTTT.

The chain recombines TRBV10-2 with TRBJ1-1; a weak D match, TRBD1 (5 bases). CDR3 length: 14 residues. In germline, CDR1 is WSHSY, CDR2 SAAADI. V was clipped by 3 bases and J by 7 bases, with 15 bases between them. The CDR3 region has the DNA TGCGCCAGCAGTGAATTGGCAGGGCGTGGTGAAGCTTTCTTT. It encodes CASSELAGRGEAFF.

In its sample, this clone was seen a few times. This sequence joins TRBV7-7 and TRBJ2-1; the match to TRBD2 covers 10 bases. This CDR3 has 15 amino acids. Germline CDR1 reads SSHAT; CDR2 reads FNYEAQ (reference sequence). V was clipped by 5 bases and J by 6 bases; unmatched bases: 7. The CDR3 spells CASSPRLAGINEQFF. The CDR3 DNA reads TGTGCCAGCAGCCCCCGACTAGCGGGCATCAATGAGCAGTTCTTC.

The J gene is TRBJ1-5, the V gene TRBV11-1, with a weak D call TRBD1 (6 bases). CDR1 and CDR2 from the germline V gene are SGHAT and FQDESV (reference sequence). The CDR3 consists of 15 residues. V dropped 5 bases and J dropped 1 base, with 12 bases sitting between them. CDR3 in amino acids: CASSPGTGSNQPQHF. For the CDR3, the DNA is TGTGCCAGCAGCCCGGGAACAGGGAGCAATCAGCCCCAGCATTTT.